Below are 8 T cell receptor beta chains sequenced from a single sample in a study of blood T cell repertoires in COVID-19. Sequencing was performed with immunoSEQ multiplex PCR; in TCRdb, only in-frame clones are kept and a portion is missing. The table records about 340,000 clones, around nine tenths of them present only once. The material sequenced was peripheral blood. All receptors derive from a woman in her 70s with COVID-19, enrolled during active disease.

The chain is built from TRBV7-9 and TRBJ1-1; no reliable D call. Trimming cost V 4 bases and J 1 base, with 7 bases left between them. The CDR3 sequence is 13 residues long. CDR1 and CDR2 (germline): SEHNR, FQNEAQ (reference sequence). The CDR3 DNA reads as TGTGCCAGCAGCTCCAACACGAACACTGAAGCTTTCTTT. It yields the protein CASSSNTNTEAFF.

V usage is TRBV5-1 and J usage is TRBJ1-2, with D possibly matching TRBD1 (6 bases). This CDR3 spans 14 amino acids. The V end lost 1 base, the J end lost 3 bases, and 10 bases lay between the germline ends. Germline CDR1 and CDR2: SGHRS and YFSETQ. The CDR3 is CASSLLPGDYGYTF. In DNA form, the CDR3 reads TGCGCCAGCAGCTTGTTGCCAGGGGACTATGGCTACACCTTC. Filled out from reference TRBV5-1 and TRBJ1-2, the complete variable domain reads KAGVTQTPRYLIKTRGQQVTLSCSPISGHRSVSWYQQTPGQGLQFLFEYFSETQRNKGNFPGRFSGRQFSNSRSEMNVSTLELGDSALYLCASSLLPGDYGYTFGSGTRLTVV.

The V call is TRBV24-1, the J call TRBJ1-5, with 7 positions matching TRBD1. In germline, CDR1 is KGHDR, CDR2 SFDVKD. The CDR3 totals 20 residues. V was pared by 2 bases and J by 3 bases, with 18 bases of the junction left unmatched. CDR3 coding DNA: TGTGCCACCAGTGATTATCACGACGGACCTGCGGGACAGCCCAATCAGCCCCAGCATTTT. This sequence encodes CATSDYHDGPAGQPNQPQHF.

The chain employs TRBV27 and TRBJ1-5, with unresolved D. Trimming took 2 bases from V and 1 from J, leaving 12 bases between them. CDR1 MNHEY and CDR2 SMNVEV come from the germline V gene (reference sequence). This CDR3 is 16 amino acids long. CDR3 sequence reads: CASSLSASLSNQPQHF. CDR3 sequence (DNA): TGTGCCAGCAGTTTAAGCGCCAGCTTAAGCAATCAGCCCCAGCATTTT.

This clone was detected only once. This chain connects TRBV6-2 or TRBV6-3 to TRBJ2-7; 7 positions agree with TRBD1. Trimming at V came to 2 bases and at J to 2 bases, leaving 6 bases not matched to a gene. This CDR3 has 15 residues. From germline, CDR1 is MNHEY and CDR2 SVGEGT. The DNA for the CDR3 is TGTGCCAGCAGTTACCCCTCGACAGGGACCTACGAGCAGTACTTC. Amino acids: CASSYPSTGTYEQYF.

V gene TRBV20-1 combines with J gene TRBJ1-1, with 8 bases fitting TRBD1. This CDR3 has 11 amino acids. V lost 5 bases to trimming and J lost 10 bases; unmatched junction nucleotides: 6. Germline V gene data show CDR1 as DFQATT and CDR2 as SNEGSKA (reference sequence). In nucleotides, the CDR3 is TGCAGTGCTTTCAGGGGGCGTGTAGCTTTCTTT. Translated: CSAFRGRVAFF.

This sequence joins TRBV6-5 and TRBJ1-2; D is unclear. Germline V gene data show CDR1 as MNHEY and CDR2 as SVGAGI. V shed 4 bases and J shed 3 bases, with 15 bases lying between them. The length of the CDR3 is 15 residues. The CDR3 DNA sequence: TGTGCCAGCAGTTCTTGGGAGGGCGAGGACTATGGCTACACCTTC. It yields the protein CASSSWEGEDYGYTF.

This chain connects TRBV4-3 to TRBJ1-1, with 7 positions matching TRBD1. The germline gives CDR1 LGHNA, CDR2 YSLEER. The ends lost 0 bases at V and 4 bases at J; junction bases unmatched: 5. The CDR3 is 15 amino acids. This CDR3 reads CASSQEPRGRTEAFF. The CDR3 coding sequence is TGCGCCAGCAGCCAAGAACCAAGGGGGCGCACTGAAGCTTTCTTT.